One sample yielded the 19 T cell receptor beta chains listed below, sequenced in a study of regulatory T cells in long-lasting Graves disease. Documented time point: newly diagnosed GD, antithyroid drugs for less than 3 months. PBMCs provided the RNA from which the TCR library was made. The authors built TCR beta libraries using iRepertoire HTBI primers and Arm-PCR of CDR3 regions. TCRdb ran MiXCR on the multiplex PCR reads and lists one entry per CDR3 protein. The table shows 400,000 to 500,000 distinct CDR3 sequences, with 12% to 15% occurring only once. These data were also reused for a study on T cells in Graves' hyperthyroidism and ophthalmopathy.

Specimen: peripheral blood mononuclear cells (PBMCs), collected at new diagnosis, from a patient treated with antithyroid drugs. The receptors were sampled from a woman in her forties or fifties with Graves disease.

At least ten counts were recorded for this clonotype. V is TRBV6-1 and J is TRBJ2-3; 10 bases align to TRBD2. Unmatched junction bases numbered 3, after V lost 6 bases and J lost 0 bases. The germline gives CDR1 MNHNS, CDR2 SASEGT. The CDR3 length is 15 residues. The CDR3 sequence is CASRPTSGSTDTQYF. The CDR3, as DNA: TGTGCCAGCAGACCGACTAGCGGGAGCACAGATACGCAGTATTTT.

This clonotype has a count of ten or more. In DNA, the CDR3 is TGTGCCAGCTCACAGGGCACGATGAACACTGAAGCTTTCTTT. Residues: CASSQGTMNTEAFF. The rearrangement links TRBV18 to TRBJ1-1; no clear D. Per the germline V gene, CDR1 is KGHSH and CDR2 is LQKENI. The CDR3 spans 14 residues. Between the trimmed V and J ends, which lost 4 bases and 0 bases, there was a span of 9 bases.

As concerns this clonotype: Just one base apart from a much larger clone, this may be a read error. The V and J genes are TRBV3-1 and TRBJ2-1; tentative D call: TRBD2 (6 bases). This CDR3 is built from 12 residues. CDR1 and CDR2 from the germline V gene are LGHDT and YNNKEL (reference sequence). V lost 6 bases to trimming and J lost 6 bases, with 9 bases between them. The CDR3 DNA is TGTGCCAGCAGGGACTACGGCAATGAGCAGTTCTTC. This sequence encodes CASRDYGNEQFF.

The rearrangement uses TRBV29-1 and TRBJ2-7; possible D gene TRBD1, 6 bases. The CDR3 loop spans 14 amino acids. The V end was cut by 3 bases, the J end by 3 bases, with 15 bases between. Per germline, CDR1 SQVTM and CDR2 ANQGSEA. CDR3 amino acids: CSVEFPGTYYEQYF. CDR3 nucleotide sequence: TGCAGCGTTGAGTTCCCCGGGACATACTACGAGCAGTACTTC.

Many counts were recorded for this clonotype. This sequence joins TRBV12-3 or TRBV12-4 and TRBJ2-3; D remains ambiguous. V lost 3 bases, J lost 2 bases, and 6 bases lay in between. CDR3 length: 13 residues. CDR3 sequence reads: CASSFIYTDTQYF. The CDR3 region has the DNA TGTGCCAGCAGTTTCATATACACAGATACGCAGTATTTT.

Ten or more counts support this clonotype. V is TRBV6-1 and J is TRBJ1-2, with 8 positions matching TRBD1. CDR1 is MNHNS, CDR2 SASEGT, per germline. The CDR3 totals 14 residues. The V and J ends lost 6 bases and 8 bases, in that order; junction bases with no gene match: 11. DNA of the CDR3: TGTGCCAGCAGCGGACAGGGACCGAGTGAGGGCTACACCTTC. This gives the protein CASSGQGPSEGYTF.

This clonotype was recorded at least ten times. The chain uses TRBV7-6 and TRBJ2-1, with 10 bases lining up with TRBD2. The CDR3 loop spans 15 amino acids. The germline V gene encodes CDR1 SGHVS and CDR2 FNYEAQ. V trimming: 5 bases; J trimming: 8 bases; junction bases outside the gene matches: 9. The CDR3 sequence: CASSPGGLAGDEQFF. The CDR3 bases are TGTGCCAGCAGCCCGGGCGGGCTAGCGGGAGATGAGCAGTTCTTC.

The chain uses TRBV19 and TRBJ1-1; possible D gene TRBD1, 6 bases. Per the germline V gene, CDR1 is LNHDA and CDR2 is SQIVND (reference sequence). This CDR3 has 14 residues. The V and J ends lost 7 bases and 1 base respectively, with 13 bases between them. The chain's CDR3 is CASKRTDTNTEAFF. CDR3 DNA: TGTGCCAGTAAACGGACAGATACGAACACTGAAGCTTTCTTT.

This clonotype appeared many times. The rearrangement joins TRBV30 to TRBJ2-3; 14 positions match TRBD2. Germline V gene lookup returns CDR1 GTSNPN and CDR2 SVGIG (reference sequence). The CDR3 length is 17 residues. Trimming at V came to 0 bases and at J to 4 bases, leaving 6 bases not matched to a gene. The CDR3 loop is CAWSVLRTSGRSDTQYF. The CDR3, as DNA: TGTGCCTGGAGTGTACTCCGGACTAGCGGGAGGTCAGATACGCAGTATTTT.

This clonotype was recorded many times. The genes are TRBV28 and TRBJ1-2; TRBD1 aligns across 12 bases. The germline gives CDR1 MDHEN, CDR2 SYDVKM. The CDR3 covers 17 residues. Losses at the gene ends were 3 bases for V and 4 bases for J; bases not matched to a gene: 9. CDR3 protein: CASSLQGQGAGGYGYTF. CDR3 DNA: TGTGCCAGCAGTTTGCAGGGACAGGGGGCGGGTGGCTATGGCTACACCTTC.

The sample holds many counts of this clonotype. The rearrangement joins TRBV5-1 to TRBJ2-3, with D tentatively TRBD2 (5 bases). Germline V gene sequence: CDR1 SGHRS, CDR2 YFSETQ. The CDR3 loop spans 15 amino acids. With 4 bases removed from V and 0 bases from J, the gap between germline ends came to 12 bases. In nucleotides, the CDR3 is TGCGCCAGCAGCACCGGGAATCCTAGCACAGATACGCAGTATTTT. The encoded protein is CASSTGNPSTDTQYF.

This clonotype has at least ten counts. This chain links TRBV29-1 with TRBJ1-1, with 10 bases lining up with TRBD1. Looked up from germline, CDR1 is SQVTM and CDR2 is ANQGSEA. Germline trimming cut 4 bases from V and 4 bases from J; bases unmatched to any gene: 6. The CDR3 is made up of 14 amino acids. The CDR3 bases are TGCAGCGTTGCCGGGACAGGGGCAGGCACTGAAGCTTTCTTT. Translation gives CSVAGTGAGTEAFF.

This clonotype was seen ten or more times. The gene calls are TRBV6-9 and TRBJ2-3; 12 positions match TRBD2. In germline, CDR1 is MNHGY, CDR2 SVAAGI. V was clipped by 3 bases and J by 3 bases; unmatched bases: 4. The CDR3 runs to 16 residues. CDR3 nucleotides: TGTGCCAGCAGTTACCTTACTAGCGGGAGGACAGATACGCAGTATTTT. Encoded protein: CASSYLTSGRTDTQYF.

The gene calls are TRBV7-7 and TRBJ2-5, with 9 positions matching TRBD2. Germline CDR1 reads SSHAT; CDR2 reads FNYEAQ (reference sequence). After removal of 2 bases from V and 2 bases from J, the junction contained 6 bases not matched to a gene. CDR3 length equals 16 residues. CDR3 region: CASSLSSGNGQETQYF. DNA of the CDR3: TGTGCCAGCAGCTTATCTAGCGGGAATGGTCAAGAGACCCAGTACTTC.

The table lists this clonotype with many counts. This chain connects TRBV20-1 to TRBJ1-2, with 10 nucleotides matching TRBD1. This CDR3 has 14 amino acids. Germline V gene sequence: CDR1 DFQATT, CDR2 SNEGSKA (reference sequence). V dropped 0 bases and J dropped 2; count of bases not matched to a gene: 0. The CDR3 coding sequence is TGCAGTGCTAGAGAGGACAGGGGGAACTATGGCTACACCTTC. Encoded protein: CSAREDRGNYGYTF.

As concerns this clonotype: A much larger clone differs by one base, so this may be a read error. The chain uses TRBV6-1 and TRBJ1-3; TRBD1 is a possible D gene (5 bases). The CDR3 totals 13 residues. From germline, CDR1 is MNHNS and CDR2 SASEGT. The V end lost 5 bases, the J end lost 4 bases, and 9 bases lay between the germline ends. The DNA of the CDR3 is TGTGCCAGCAGTCGACAGATGGGAAACACCATATATTTT. Protein product: CASSRQMGNTIYF.

This clonotype has only a few counts. The chain couples TRBV5-1 to TRBJ2-3, with 12 bases aligning to TRBD2. V lost 2 bases, J lost 2 bases, and 9 bases stayed unmatched. The CDR3 spans 18 residues. Germline lookup yields CDR1 SGHRS and CDR2 YFSETQ. For the CDR3, the DNA is TGCGCCAGCAGCTTTCTGACTAGCGGGAGTTTAGTCACAGATACGCAGTATTTT. It is translated as CASSFLTSGSLVTDTQYF.

CDR3 sequence (DNA): TGTGCCAGCAGCTTACCCAGGGAATCGGACACCGGGGAGCTGTTTTTT. This codes for CASSLPRESDTGELFF. V usage is TRBV7-9 and J usage is TRBJ2-2; D might be TRBD1 (5 bases). Per the germline V gene, CDR1 is SEHNR and CDR2 is FQNEAQ (reference sequence). V dropped 2 bases and J dropped 3 bases, with 13 bases sitting between them. CDR3 size: 16 residues.

There are many counts of this clonotype. J is TRBJ1-1 and V is TRBV28; D remains unclear. V was clipped by 7 bases and J by 1 base, with 19 bases between them. The CDR3 contains 16 residues. Germline V gene sequence: CDR1 MDHEN, CDR2 SYDVKM. The CDR3 region is CASTSAPFGKNTEAFF. CDR3 bases: TGTGCCAGCACTTCTGCCCCGTTCGGAAAGAACACTGAAGCTTTCTTT.